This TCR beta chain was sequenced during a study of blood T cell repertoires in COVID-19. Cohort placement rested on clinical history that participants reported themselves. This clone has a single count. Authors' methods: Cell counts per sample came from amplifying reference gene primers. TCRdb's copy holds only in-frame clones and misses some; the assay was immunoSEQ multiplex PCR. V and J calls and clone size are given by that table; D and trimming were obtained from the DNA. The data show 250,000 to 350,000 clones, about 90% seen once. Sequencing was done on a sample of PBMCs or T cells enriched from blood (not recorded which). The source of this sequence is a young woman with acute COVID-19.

The CDR3 bases are TGTGCCAGCCTGGGGGCTATGAACACTGAAGCTTTCTTT. Residues: CASLGAMNTEAFF. The genes are TRBV27 and TRBJ1-1; D might be TRBD1 (6 bases). The V gene's germline CDR1 is MNHEY and CDR2 SMNVEV (reference sequence). The ends were cut back, 8 bases at V and 0 bases at J, with 10 bases in the middle. This CDR3 region has 13 residues.